This TCR beta chain comes out of a study of blood T cell repertoires in COVID-19. Study processing details: For nucleated cells, counts were estimated from reference gene primer amplification. The repertoire was sequenced with immunoSEQ multiplex PCR; TCRdb's copy has only in-frame clones and lacks some. V and J calls and clone size follow that table, whereas D and trimming were derived from the DNA. The sample contains fewer than 200,000 clones, almost 85% of which appear only once. The V end lost 10 bases, the J end lost 1 base, and 16 bases lay between the germline ends. Germline CDR1 and CDR2: MGHDK and SYGVNS. The CDR3 loop spans 14 amino acids.

The chain is built from TRBV25-1 and TRBJ2-5, with D maybe TRBD1 (7 bases). Specimen: peripheral blood. The sequence came from a man aged 35-49 years who had recovered from COVID-19. CDR3 sequence (DNA): TGTGCCACCAGCCGGCAGGGGGGCCAAGAGACCCAGTACTTC. This sequence encodes CATSRQGGQETQYF.